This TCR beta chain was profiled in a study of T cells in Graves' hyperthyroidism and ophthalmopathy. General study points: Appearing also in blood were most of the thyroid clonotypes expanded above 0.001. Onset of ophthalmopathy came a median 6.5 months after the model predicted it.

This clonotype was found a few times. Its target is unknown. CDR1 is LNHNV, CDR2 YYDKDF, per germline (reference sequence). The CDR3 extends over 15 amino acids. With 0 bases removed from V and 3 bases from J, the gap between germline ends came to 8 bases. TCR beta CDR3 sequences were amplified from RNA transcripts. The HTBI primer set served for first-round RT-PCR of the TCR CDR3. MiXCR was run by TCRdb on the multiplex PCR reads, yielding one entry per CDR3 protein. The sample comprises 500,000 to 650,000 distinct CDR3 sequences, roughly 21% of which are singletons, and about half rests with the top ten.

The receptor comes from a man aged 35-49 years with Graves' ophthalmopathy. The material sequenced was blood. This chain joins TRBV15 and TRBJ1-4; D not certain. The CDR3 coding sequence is TGTGCCACCAGCAGAGATTTCAGATCTAATGAAAAACTGTTTTTT. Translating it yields CATSRDFRSNEKLFF.